Here is one T cell receptor beta chain with its context. No antigen is known for it. This record comes from a study of blood T cells in healthy people across ages. Findings and caveats of the study: The fall in TCR beta diversity per million T cells was roughly linear with age.

V lost 3 bases and J lost 1, with 15 bases in between. CDR3 size: 15 residues. The germline V gene encodes CDR1 DFQATT and CDR2 SNEGSKA (reference sequence). A second 7 to 11 cycle PCR used barcoded and J-beta primers. No fewer than 3 million CDR3-containing paired-end reads came from each sample. One entry per CDR3 protein results from TCRdb running MiXCR on the 5' RACE reads. The repertoire holds more than 800,000 distinct CDR3 sequences, with 35% to 55% as singletons. This TCR was sampled from an older woman in good health. This chain links TRBV20-1 with TRBJ1-1; TRBD1 might be the D (5 bases). Sequenced: blood. DNA for the CDR3: TGCAGTGCTAGCGCATTATTAAGGGGGAACACTGAAGCTTTCTTT. This sequence encodes CSASALLRGNTEAFF.